A selection of T cell receptor beta chains follows, all from one sample in a study of patients and donors after allogeneic stem cell transplantation. From the RT-PCR reads, TCRdb called clonotypes with MiXCR, one entry per CDR3 protein. Found here are 24,000 or so distinct CDR3 sequences, 29% of them singletons; the top ten hold 48%. Sequencing used blood, either unsorted or a sorted T cell fraction (not recorded which). These receptors all stem from a human donor who was either an allogeneic HSCT recipient or a stem cell or donor lymphocyte infusion donor (not recorded which). It is not recorded whose cells these are; they may come from a transplant donor. Each CDR3 is given with its conserved first and last residue. Each record gives: V gene, clone size, D gene, J gene, CDR3 protein. D genes are given only for firm matches. Expanded clones get a size class; other rows say once, few or many, or leave the size out.

>TRBV27|NA|NA|TRBJ2-1
CASSKLGNYNEQFF
>TRBV12-3/TRBV12-4|many|NA|TRBJ1-4
CASTHIRREKLFF
>TRBV5-6|NA|TRBD1|TRBJ1-2
CASSFLDRTSNYGYTF
>TRBV10-2|few|NA|TRBJ2-5
CASKQGGETQYF
>TRBV3-1|NA|TRBD2|TRBJ2-1
CASSQDRLLTSGYNEQFF
>TRBV7-2|few|NA|TRBJ1-3
CASSPARANTIYF
>TRBV30|NA|NA|TRBJ1-2
CAWSVGASLTF
>TRBV4-3|NA|NA|TRBJ1-1
CASSQEVGTEAFF
>TRBV20-1|few|TRBD1|TRBJ2-3
CSALDRGSTDTQYF
>TRBV7-2|NA|NA|TRBJ1-4
CASSPWGQGVAEKLFF
>TRBV20-1|NA|TRBD1|TRBJ1-2
CSARDLSRGQNGYTF
>TRBV6-5|many|NA|TRBJ1-1
CASSYFRGNTEAFF
>TRBV24-1|NA|NA|TRBJ2-7
CATSEAGPPYEQYF
>TRBV30|NA|NA|TRBJ1-2
CAWSPSVGYTF
>TRBV10-3|few|TRBD1|TRBJ2-7
CAISVRGTSYEQYF
>TRBV24-1|many|TRBD1|TRBJ1-5
CATAGGGESNQPQHF
>TRBV12-3/TRBV12-4|NA|NA|TRBJ1-5
CASSLAHQPQHF
>TRBV20-1|many|NA|TRBJ1-1
CSADRNTEAFF
>TRBV25-1|many|NA|TRBJ2-1
CASSEMRADPYNEQFF
>TRBV4-3|NA|NA|TRBJ2-5
CASSQDRTMHF
>TRBV20-1|NA|NA|TRBJ2-2
CSARRKAGELFF
>TRBV4-2|few|NA|TRBJ1-2
CASSQRNYGYTF
>TRBV6-1|NA|NA|TRBJ2-5
CASTQVGIETQYF
>TRBV5-5|few|TRBD2|TRBJ2-3
CASSLPAGAPFNEQYF
>TRBV28|NA|TRBD1|TRBJ1-2
CASSRDRVYGYTF
>TRBV20-1|NA|NA|TRBJ2-2
CSLLLGGELFF
>TRBV7-3|NA|NA|TRBJ2-2
CASSLNPTGELFF
>TRBV5-1|few|NA|TRBJ1-1
CASSLLSRDEAFF
>TRBV30|NA|TRBD1|TRBJ1-2
CAWSRDRGGYTF
>TRBV7-8|NA|NA|TRBJ1-6
CASSPIPGWGSPLHF
>TRBV5-1|NA|TRBD2|TRBJ2-3
CASSFRLAPHTDTQYF
>TRBV5-1|NA|NA|TRBJ1-3
CASSPATGNTIYF
>TRBV10-3|few|NA|TRBJ1-2
CAITSGQNYGYTF
>TRBV5-5|NA|NA|TRBJ2-2
CASSLSPGVTGELFF
>TRBV12-3/TRBV12-4|NA|NA|TRBJ1-2
CASSPRVAYGYTF
>TRBV7-9|NA|NA|TRBJ1-2
CASSLQAGTYGYTF
>TRBV5-1|NA|TRBD1|TRBJ2-7
CASSLGQGAHEQYF
>TRBV7-9|NA|TRBD2|TRBJ2-1
CASSLQRGGSNEQFF
>TRBV12-3/TRBV12-4|few|NA|TRBJ1-4
CASSLSAGANEKLFF
>TRBV20-1|NA|NA|TRBJ1-1
CSAGSRSTEAFF
>TRBV20-1|many|TRBD1|TRBJ1-2
CSALPGQKNYGYTF
>TRBV12-3/TRBV12-4|few|NA|TRBJ2-2
CASSLALTAIGELFF
>TRBV7-9|few|TRBD1|TRBJ1-1
CASSTQGATGAFF
>TRBV5-1|NA|NA|TRBJ2-5
CASTPWDSLQETQYF
>TRBV7-8|NA|NA|TRBJ1-5
CASSAAGKLSNQPQHF
>TRBV20-1|few|NA|TRBJ1-6
CSANLGPNSPLHF
>TRBV12-3/TRBV12-4|NA|NA|TRBJ1-5
CASTTLQGINQPQHF
>TRBV5-1|few|NA|TRBJ1-2
CASSLLHHFNYGYTF
>TRBV29-1|NA|NA|TRBJ2-3
CSVVGGRKGDTQYF
>TRBV13|NA|NA|TRBJ1-2
CASSRDSYGYTF
>TRBV28|NA|NA|TRBJ1-6
CASRPTGLLDSPLHF
>TRBV20-1|NA|NA|TRBJ1-2
CSASAANYGYTF
>TRBV7-8|few|NA|TRBJ1-2
CASSLEVRANYGYTF
>TRBV27|few|TRBD1|TRBJ1-6
CASSFSGQRNSPLHF
>TRBV5-1|many|NA|TRBJ2-3
CASSLESVRQYF